Listed below are T cell receptor beta chains from one sample, sequenced in a study of blood T cell repertoires in COVID-19. Assay: immunoSEQ multiplex PCR; the TCRdb copy retains only in-frame clones and omits some. The sample holds 150,000 to 200,000 clones; about 89% are singletons and the top ten take about 2.1%. The specimen sequenced was peripheral blood. These receptors all come from a man aged 18 to 29 who had recovered from COVID-19. CDR3s include the opening cysteine and the closing phenylalanine or tryptophan. Each record gives: V gene, D gene, clone size, J gene, CDR3 DNA, CDR3 protein. A D gene is named only where the DNA matches it firmly. A clone size is listed for some rows: how often the clone was seen (once, few, many), or a class if it is expanded.

v_call: TRBV27
d_call: TRBD2
clone_size: -
j_call: TRBJ2-7
cdr3_nt: TGTGCCAGCAGTCCGTCTAGCGGGGTGGCTGTTAACGAGCAGTACTTC
cdr3_aa: CASSPSSGVAVNEQYF

v_call: TRBV6-1
d_call: -
clone_size: -
j_call: TRBJ2-2
cdr3_nt: TGTGCCAGCAGTGCTAGGGGAGGAGGGGCAGGCACCGGGGAGCTGTTTTTT
cdr3_aa: CASSARGGGAGTGELFF

v_call: TRBV27
d_call: -
clone_size: -
j_call: TRBJ2-3
cdr3_nt: TGTGCCAGCTCCCGACAGAGCACAGATACGCAGTATTTT
cdr3_aa: CASSRQSTDTQYF

v_call: TRBV15
d_call: -
clone_size: -
j_call: TRBJ2-1
cdr3_nt: TGTGCCACCAGCAGAGATGTTGACAGCTCCTACAATGAGCAGTTCTTC
cdr3_aa: CATSRDVDSSYNEQFF

v_call: TRBV6-5
d_call: -
clone_size: -
j_call: TRBJ2-3
cdr3_nt: TGTGCCAGCAGGGACCCGGGACTTGCGACGCAGTATTTT
cdr3_aa: CASRDPGLATQYF

v_call: TRBV7-2
d_call: TRBD2
clone_size: once
j_call: TRBJ2-1
cdr3_nt: TGTGCCAGCAGTTACGGACTAGTATACAATGAGCAGTTCTTC
cdr3_aa: CASSYGLVYNEQFF

v_call: TRBV6-5
d_call: -
clone_size: -
j_call: TRBJ2-7
cdr3_nt: TGTGCCAGCCTAGCCTCCTACGAGCAGTACTTC
cdr3_aa: CASLASYEQYF

v_call: TRBV9
d_call: -
clone_size: -
j_call: TRBJ2-7
cdr3_nt: TGTGCCAGCAGCCCGGGACTTAATTCCTACGAGCAGTACTTC
cdr3_aa: CASSPGLNSYEQYF

v_call: TRBV7-2
d_call: -
clone_size: -
j_call: TRBJ2-7
cdr3_nt: TGTGCCAGCTCGCCGCCTTCTATCGAGCAGTACTTC
cdr3_aa: CASSPPSIEQYF

v_call: TRBV7-9
d_call: TRBD2
clone_size: -
j_call: TRBJ2-5
cdr3_nt: TGTGCCAGCAGCTTAGCGTCGCGGGAGGCGTACCAAGAGACCCAGTACTTC
cdr3_aa: CASSLASREAYQETQYF

v_call: TRBV5-1
d_call: -
clone_size: -
j_call: TRBJ1-3
cdr3_nt: TGCGCCAGCATCGGCTCTGGAAACACCATATATTTT
cdr3_aa: CASIGSGNTIYF

v_call: TRBV4-3
d_call: TRBD1
clone_size: -
j_call: TRBJ2-7
cdr3_nt: TGCGCCAGCAGCCCGGGACAGGTCTCCTACGAGCAGTACTTC
cdr3_aa: CASSPGQVSYEQYF

v_call: TRBV11-2
d_call: -
clone_size: -
j_call: TRBJ2-2
cdr3_nt: TGTGCCAGCAGCTCGACAGCCACGAACACCGGGGAGCTGTTTTTT
cdr3_aa: CASSSTATNTGELFF

v_call: TRBV4-1
d_call: -
clone_size: -
j_call: TRBJ2-1
cdr3_nt: TGCGCCAGCAGCCAAGGGAGACAGGTGCGGGTCCACAATGAGCAGTTCTTC
cdr3_aa: CASSQGRQVRVHNEQFF

v_call: TRBV9
d_call: TRBD2
clone_size: once
j_call: TRBJ2-1
cdr3_nt: TGTGCCAGCGGAAGGACTAGCCCCTGGGAGGAGCAGTTCTTC
cdr3_aa: CASGRTSPWEEQFF

v_call: TRBV19
d_call: -
clone_size: -
j_call: TRBJ2-1
cdr3_nt: TGTGCCAGTAGTATAGTCCGCTATGGCAATGAGCAGTTCTTC
cdr3_aa: CASSIVRYGNEQFF

v_call: TRBV21-1
d_call: -
clone_size: -
j_call: TRBJ2-7
cdr3_nt: TGTGCCAGCAGCAAAGAGACTAGCGGGGGGGCGTACTTC
cdr3_aa: CASSKETSGGAYF

v_call: TRBV4-3
d_call: TRBD2
clone_size: -
j_call: TRBJ2-7
cdr3_nt: TGCGCCAGCAGCCAACTGGGGGGGAGTGAATACGAGCAGTACTTC
cdr3_aa: CASSQLGGSEYEQYF

v_call: TRBV7-2
d_call: -
clone_size: few
j_call: TRBJ2-2
cdr3_nt: TGTGCCAGCAGCCCCGAGGAGACGGTTTCCGGGGAGCTGTTTTTT
cdr3_aa: CASSPEETVSGELFF

v_call: TRBV11-2
d_call: TRBD1
clone_size: -
j_call: TRBJ2-7
cdr3_nt: TGTGCCAGCAGCTTCGGAGGGACAGGGAGGTTCCCCTACGAGCAGTACTTC
cdr3_aa: CASSFGGTGRFPYEQYF

v_call: TRBV4-3
d_call: TRBD2
clone_size: -
j_call: TRBJ2-1
cdr3_nt: TGCGCCAGCAGCCAAGCCGGAAGGACTAGTGTCTTC
cdr3_aa: CASSQAGRTSVF

v_call: TRBV7-2
d_call: -
clone_size: -
j_call: TRBJ2-7
cdr3_nt: TGTGCCAGCAGCTTAGGGGGGCTTAGCTACGAGCAGTACTTC
cdr3_aa: CASSLGGLSYEQYF

v_call: TRBV7-6
d_call: TRBD2
clone_size: -
j_call: TRBJ2-2
cdr3_nt: TGTGCCAGCAGCTCAGGTTTAGCGGGAGAGAGCGGGGAGCTGTTTTTT
cdr3_aa: CASSSGLAGESGELFF

v_call: TRBV18
d_call: -
clone_size: once
j_call: TRBJ1-2
cdr3_nt: TGTGCCAGCTCACCCCCGGGTGGAGCGGGCGGGAGCACCTATGGCTACACCTTC
cdr3_aa: CASSPPGGAGGSTYGYTF

v_call: TRBV14
d_call: -
clone_size: -
j_call: TRBJ2-7
cdr3_nt: TGTGCCAGCAGCCCCGGGGTCGGCGAGCAGTACTTC
cdr3_aa: CASSPGVGEQYF

v_call: TRBV5-5
d_call: TRBD1
clone_size: -
j_call: TRBJ2-7
cdr3_nt: TGTGCCACCTCCGGGACAGGAGACTACGAGCAGTACTTC
cdr3_aa: CATSGTGDYEQYF

v_call: TRBV7-2
d_call: -
clone_size: -
j_call: TRBJ1-1
cdr3_nt: TGTGCCAGCAGCAAAAGGGGCTGGACTGAAGCTTTCTTT
cdr3_aa: CASSKRGWTEAFF

v_call: TRBV4-3
d_call: TRBD1
clone_size: once
j_call: TRBJ1-1
cdr3_nt: TGCGCCAGCAGCCATGAAGACAGGGAGGACACTGAAGCTTTCTTT
cdr3_aa: CASSHEDREDTEAFF

v_call: TRBV30
d_call: -
clone_size: few
j_call: TRBJ2-2
cdr3_nt: TGTGCCTGGAGTGTACGTTTGACAGCGAACACCGGGGAGCTGTTTTTT
cdr3_aa: CAWSVRLTANTGELFF

v_call: TRBV6-5
d_call: -
clone_size: -
j_call: TRBJ2-7
cdr3_nt: TGTGCCAGCATGCTCGGAGGGAGGCAGTACTTC
cdr3_aa: CASMLGGRQYF

v_call: TRBV27
d_call: -
clone_size: -
j_call: TRBJ2-7
cdr3_nt: TGTGCCAGCAGTTACCGACGGGGCTCCTACGAGCAGTACTTC
cdr3_aa: CASSYRRGSYEQYF

v_call: TRBV9
d_call: TRBD1
clone_size: -
j_call: TRBJ1-4
cdr3_nt: TGTGCCAGCAGCACAACAGGGGGCAAGGGAGTCTATGAAAAACTGTTTTTT
cdr3_aa: CASSTTGGKGVYEKLFF

v_call: TRBV24-1
d_call: TRBD1
clone_size: -
j_call: TRBJ2-3
cdr3_nt: TGTGCCACCAGTGATTGGACAGGGGGTAACACAGATACGCAGTATTTT
cdr3_aa: CATSDWTGGNTDTQYF

v_call: TRBV6-2/TRBV6-3
d_call: -
clone_size: -
j_call: TRBJ1-5
cdr3_nt: TGTGCCAGCAGTTTCGAGTTGGATCAGCCCCAGCATTTT
cdr3_aa: CASSFELDQPQHF

v_call: TRBV15
d_call: TRBD2
clone_size: -
j_call: TRBJ2-7
cdr3_nt: TGTGCCACCAGCAGAGGATCGGGACTAGAGCTTAACGAGCAGTACTTC
cdr3_aa: CATSRGSGLELNEQYF

v_call: TRBV3-1/TRBV3-2
d_call: TRBD2
clone_size: few
j_call: TRBJ2-3
cdr3_nt: TGTGCCAGCAGCCAACTAGCGGGAGCCAGAGATACGCAGTATTTT
cdr3_aa: CASSQLAGARDTQYF

v_call: TRBV10-3
d_call: -
clone_size: -
j_call: TRBJ1-1
cdr3_nt: TGTGCCATCAGTGAACAGCGGGGCACTGAAGCTTTCTTT
cdr3_aa: CAISEQRGTEAFF

v_call: TRBV18
d_call: TRBD1
clone_size: -
j_call: TRBJ2-3
cdr3_nt: TGTGCCAGCTCATTCCCCGGGACAGGGGGTTCAGATACGCAGTATTTT
cdr3_aa: CASSFPGTGGSDTQYF

v_call: TRBV18
d_call: -
clone_size: -
j_call: TRBJ1-1
cdr3_nt: TGTGCCAGCTCACCATATACAAAGGGGGACACTGAAGCTTTCTTT
cdr3_aa: CASSPYTKGDTEAFF

v_call: TRBV27
d_call: TRBD1
clone_size: -
j_call: TRBJ1-1
cdr3_nt: TGTGCCAGCAGTTTAGGGGCAGGGGGCTCCGCTGAAGCTTTCTTT
cdr3_aa: CASSLGAGGSAEAFF

v_call: TRBV4-3
d_call: -
clone_size: -
j_call: TRBJ1-5
cdr3_nt: TGCGCCAGCAGCCAAGATCCAGGGGTTAATCAGCCCCAGCATTTT
cdr3_aa: CASSQDPGVNQPQHF

v_call: TRBV9
d_call: TRBD1
clone_size: -
j_call: TRBJ1-3
cdr3_nt: TGTGCCAGCAGCGCTACAGGGACAGGTGGAAACACCATATATTTT
cdr3_aa: CASSATGTGGNTIYF

v_call: TRBV5-1
d_call: TRBD2
clone_size: -
j_call: TRBJ2-1
cdr3_nt: TGCGCCAGCAGCTTCATGGCGGGAGGGCCCTACAATGAGCAGTTCTTC
cdr3_aa: CASSFMAGGPYNEQFF

v_call: TRBV19
d_call: -
clone_size: -
j_call: TRBJ2-5
cdr3_nt: TGTGCCAGCAAACCGGGCCGGGGGTACCAAGAGACCCAGTACTTC
cdr3_aa: CASKPGRGYQETQYF

v_call: TRBV13
d_call: -
clone_size: -
j_call: TRBJ2-3
cdr3_nt: TGTGCCAGCAGCTCCTATACGGGGATAGTAGATACGCAGTATTTT
cdr3_aa: CASSSYTGIVDTQYF

v_call: TRBV19
d_call: -
clone_size: -
j_call: TRBJ2-1
cdr3_nt: TGTGCCAGTAGTCCAAGGACAGAAAACAATGAGCAGTTCTTC
cdr3_aa: CASSPRTENNEQFF

v_call: TRBV29-1
d_call: -
clone_size: -
j_call: TRBJ2-5
cdr3_nt: TGCAGCGTTGAGAAGTTCGGGACTCAAGAGACCCAGTACTTC
cdr3_aa: CSVEKFGTQETQYF

v_call: TRBV10-1
d_call: TRBD2
clone_size: -
j_call: TRBJ2-1
cdr3_nt: TGCGCCAGCAGTGATCCGGGAGGGCCCGGTGAGCAGTTCTTC
cdr3_aa: CASSDPGGPGEQFF

v_call: TRBV7-9
d_call: TRBD1
clone_size: -
j_call: TRBJ1-1
cdr3_nt: TGTGCCAGCAGCTTCCAACAGGGGGCTGAAGCTTTCTTT
cdr3_aa: CASSFQQGAEAFF

v_call: TRBV7-2
d_call: -
clone_size: -
j_call: TRBJ2-5
cdr3_nt: TGTGCCAGCTCGGCCGGGACTTATCAGACCCAGTACTTC
cdr3_aa: CASSAGTYQTQYF

v_call: TRBV7-3
d_call: -
clone_size: -
j_call: TRBJ2-5
cdr3_nt: TGTGCCAGCAGCTCCACAGGGAGTCAAGAGACCCAGTACTTC
cdr3_aa: CASSSTGSQETQYF

v_call: TRBV2
d_call: TRBD1
clone_size: once
j_call: TRBJ1-5
cdr3_nt: TGTGCCAGCACTCGGGGATCGGCAGGGGGCAGGCAGCCCCAGCATTTT
cdr3_aa: CASTRGSAGGRQPQHF

v_call: TRBV4-1
d_call: TRBD2
clone_size: -
j_call: TRBJ2-1
cdr3_nt: TGCGCCAGCAGCCAAGGGGGGGGACTAGCGGTACAGTTCTTC
cdr3_aa: CASSQGGGLAVQFF